Presented here are 8 T cell receptor beta chains from one specimen sequenced in a study of T cells in Graves' hyperthyroidism and ophthalmopathy. Researchers took RNA transcripts and amplified the TCR beta CDR3 regions from them. The HTBI primer set served for first-round RT-PCR of the TCR CDR3. TCRdb called the multiplex PCR reads again in MiXCR, with one record for every CDR3 protein. This sample has 550,000 to 800,000 distinct CDR3 sequences, with 16% found just once. The source material was blood. These receptor sequences come from a man aged 18 to 35 with Graves' hyperthyroidism.

This clonotype occurred many times. The chain links TRBV27 to TRBJ2-7; no clear D. V lost 3 bases to trimming and J lost 3 bases, with 9 bases between them. Per the germline V gene, CDR1 is MNHEY and CDR2 is SMNVEV (reference sequence). CDR3 length: 13 residues. Here the CDR3 DNA reads TGTGCCAGCAGTTTCGACAATGGCTACGAGCAGTACTTC. Residues: CASSFDNGYEQYF.

This clonotype was counted only a few times. V usage is TRBV14 and J usage is TRBJ2-1; 10 bases line up with TRBD2. The germline CDR1 and CDR2 sequences are SGHDN and FVKESK. V was clipped by 1 base and J by 1 base; unmatched bases: 4. The CDR3 consists of 17 residues. The CDR3 sequence is CASSQAKAGGSYNEQFF. The CDR3 DNA follows: TGTGCCAGCAGCCAAGCTAAAGCGGGGGGGTCCTACAATGAGCAGTTCTTC. Supplemented by reference TRBV14 and TRBJ2-1, the full variable domain reads EAGVTQFPSHSVIEKGQTVTLRCDPISGHDNLYWYRRVMGKEIKFLLHFVKESKQDESGMPNNRFLAERTGGTYSTLKVQPAELEDSGVYFCASSQAKAGGSYNEQFFGPGTRLTVL.

This chain joins TRBV15 and TRBJ1-4; D is unclear. The germline V gene has CDR1 LNHNV and CDR2 YYDKDF (reference sequence). Trimming left V 1 base short and J 8 bases short, with 8 bases between. CDR3 length: 13 amino acids. The CDR3 DNA reads as TGTGCCACCAGCAGAGGCCAGAAGGAAAAACTGTTTTTT. It translates to CATSRGQKEKLFF.

This clonotype was found many times. The chain employs TRBV20-1 and TRBJ2-1; TRBD2 aligns across 14 bases. This CDR3 spans 17 amino acids. Trimming took 0 bases from V and 9 from J; bases not matched to a gene: 10. CDR1 and CDR2 (germline): DFQATT, SNEGSKA (reference sequence). The CDR3 DNA sequence: TGCAGTGCTAGAGATTTTTCAGGACTAGCGGGAGGTAGTGAGCAGTTCTTC. The encoded protein is CSARDFSGLAGGSEQFF.

This clonotype was observed at least ten times. The chain employs TRBV28 and TRBJ2-7, with no clear D. Germline CDR1 MDHEN, CDR2 SYDVKM. Deletions cut 4 bases from V and 6 bases from J, with 13 bases between. The CDR3 totals 13 residues. The CDR3, as DNA: TGTGCCAGCAGTTCACGTCTAGAATCCGAGCAGTACTTC. Its translation is CASSSRLESEQYF.

This clonotype was counted at least ten times. The chain couples TRBV2 to TRBJ1-1, with unresolved D. The CDR3 has 13 residues. CDR1 SNHLY and CDR2 FYNNEI come from the germline V gene. The V end was cut by 6 bases, the J end by 7 bases, with 15 bases between. The CDR3 spells CASRVREEGEAFF. The CDR3 DNA reads TGTGCCAGCAGGGTAAGGGAGGAAGGTGAAGCTTTCTTT. Filled out from reference TRBV2 and TRBJ1-1, the complete variable domain reads EPEVTQTPSHQVTQMGQEVILRCVPISNHLYFYWYRQILGQKVEFLVSFYNNEISEKSEIFDDQFSVERPDGSNFTLKIRSTKLEDSAMYFCASRVREEGEAFFGQGTRLTVV.

This clonotype has at least ten counts. V and J are TRBV11-2 and TRBJ2-2; D ambiguous. The length of the CDR3 is 14 residues. Trimming shortened V by 0 bases and J by 6 bases, and 8 bases separated the two germline ends. Germline V lookup: CDR1 SGHAT, CDR2 FQNNGV. The CDR3 here is CASSLEVIAGELFF. CDR3 DNA: TGTGCCAGCAGCTTAGAAGTTATCGCCGGGGAGCTGTTTTTT. Drawing the rest from reference TRBV11-2 and TRBJ2-2, the complete variable domain is EAGVAQSPRYKIIEKRQSVAFWCNPISGHATLYWYQQILGQGPKLLIQFQNNGVVDDSQLPKDRFSAERLKGVDSTLKIQPAKLEDSAVYLCASSLEVIAGELFFGEGSRLTVL.

The genes are TRBV5-1 and TRBJ1-1, with no clear D. The CDR3 is 13 amino acids. The V gene's germline CDR1 is SGHRS and CDR2 YFSETQ. The germline V and J ends were trimmed by 5 bases and 5 bases, with 13 bases remaining between them. This chain's CDR3 is CASSSDPWTEAFF. Here the CDR3 DNA reads TGCGCCAGCAGTTCGGACCCATGGACTGAAGCTTTCTTT.